A selection of T cell receptor beta chains follows, all from one sample in a study of OX40 agonist ivuxolimab in advanced cancers. Clones were read by immunoSEQ multiplex PCR, and TCRdb kept only the in-frame ones, dropping some. In the table there are approximately 76,000 clones, 80% to 90% of which are singletons. Specimen: CD4+ or CD8+ T cells sorted from blood, collected in a trial of the OX40 agonist ivuxolimab. The receptors stem from an adult with an advanced solid tumor such as melanoma, head and neck, liver or kidney cancer. CDR3s include the opening cysteine and the closing phenylalanine or tryptophan. The D gene is left open where the match is weak. Not all rows give a size; the values are once, few, many and, for expanded clones, a class.

V: TRBV5-6
D: .
size: once
J: TRBJ1-2
CDR3: CASSERRGIQGNVDGYTF
DNA: TGTGCCAGCAGCGAGCGGAGGGGGATACAGGGTAACGTCGATGGCTACACCTTC

V: TRBV19
D: TRBD2
size: .
J: TRBJ2-1
CDR3: CASSIGAGRYNEQFF
DNA: TGTGCCAGTAGTATAGGAGCGGGGAGGTACAATGAGCAGTTCTTC

V: TRBV5-1
D: .
size: .
J: TRBJ2-7
CDR3: CASSLVSGGEQYF
DNA: TGCGCCAGCAGCTTGGTGTCGGGCGGCGAGCAGTACTTC

V: TRBV9
D: .
size: .
J: TRBJ1-6
CDR3: CASSPIGVNSPLHF
DNA: TGTGCCAGCAGCCCCATAGGGGTTAACTCACCCCTCCACTTT

V: TRBV9
D: .
size: .
J: TRBJ2-7
CDR3: CASSVEAGHSYEQYF
DNA: TGTGCCAGCAGCGTAGAAGCCGGCCACTCCTACGAGCAGTACTTC

V: TRBV6-5
D: TRBD1
size: .
J: TRBJ1-1
CDR3: CASSDRDTEAFF
DNA: TGTGCCAGCAGCGACAGGGACACTGAAGCTTTCTTT

V: TRBV7-2
D: TRBD2
size: .
J: TRBJ2-3
CDR3: CASSRTSGGAGGTDTQYF
DNA: TGTGCCAGCAGCCGGACTAGCGGGGGGGCTGGTGGCACAGATACGCAGTATTTT

V: TRBV29-1
D: TRBD1
size: .
J: TRBJ1-1
CDR3: CSARQGGGTEAFF
DNA: TGCAGCGCCAGACAGGGGGGCGGCACTGAAGCTTTCTTT

V: TRBV7-3
D: .
size: .
J: TRBJ2-3
CDR3: CASSLIGTQQDTQYF
DNA: TGTGCCAGCAGCTTAATCGGGACTCAGCAAGATACGCAGTATTTT

V: TRBV11-2
D: TRBD2
size: medium-sized
J: TRBJ2-5
CDR3: CASQLSGAQETQYF
DNA: TGTGCCAGCCAGCTCAGCGGGGCTCAAGAGACCCAGTACTTC